This T cell receptor (beta chain) was sequenced for a study of radiotherapy plus CTLA-4 blockade in lung cancer. Study at large: Across the patients, objective responses occurred in about 19%, and disease control in 30% to 35%.

Sequencing used immunoSEQ multiplex PCR; TCRdb keeps in-frame clones, though not all of them. The sample yields approximately 73,000 clones, over 75% seen once. Chemo-refractory metastatic non-small-cell lung cancer patients underwent focal radiation alongside CTLA-4 blockade with ipilimumab. Remarks on this clone: The antigen is not known.

The length of the CDR3 is 14 residues. CDR1 is SGHRS and CDR2 is YFSETQ in the germline V gene. Trimming took off 0 bases at V and 6 bases at J, with 10 bases between the two ends. Study-wide findings and caveats: Interferon-beta, together with early blood T cell clone dynamics, reportedly best predicted response. Tumor-derived TCR clones expanded in blood after radiotherapy plus ipilimumab.

J is TRBJ1-5 and V is TRBV5-1; possible D gene TRBD1, 5 bases. Material: peripheral blood, obtained from a patient treated with radiotherapy plus ipilimumab. This sequence originates from a human donor with non-small cell lung cancer that progressed on radiotherapy plus ipilimumab. CDR3 in amino acids: CASSLDSQGQPQHF. DNA of the CDR3: TGCGCCAGCAGCTTGGACTCCCAGGGTCAGCCCCAGCATTTT.